One and the same sample provided the 32 T cell receptor beta chains below, sequenced in a study of blood T cell repertoires in COVID-19. Using immunoSEQ multiplex PCR, the repertoire was profiled, and TCRdb retains in-frame clones only, with some absent. This repertoire shows 25,000 to 35,000 clones, approximately 89% found once; its top ten account for under 30%. The sequencing input was peripheral blood. The receptors here all came from a man older than 75 with acute or convalescent COVID-19.

V and J are TRBV11-3 and TRBJ2-3; TRBD2 agrees at 10 bases. The J segment lost 3 bases and the V segment lost 6 bases, leaving 3 bases of the junction unmatched. Germline CDR1 is SGHNT and CDR2 is YENEEA. The CDR3 extends over 14 amino acids. In DNA, the CDR3 is TGTGCCAGCAGTCTAGCGGGAGTGACAGATACGCAGTATTTT. Translating it yields CASSLAGVTDTQYF.

The chain joins TRBV7-2 to TRBJ2-6; D perhaps matches TRBD1 (6 bases). V lost 1 base, J lost 0 bases, and 10 bases lay in between. Germline loops: CDR1 SGHTA, CDR2 FQGNSA. The CDR3 extends over 17 amino acids. The CDR3 DNA follows: TGTGCCAGCAGCTTAGACAGGGAGAGCTCTGGGGCCAACGTCCTGACTTTC. This codes for CASSLDRESSGANVLTF.

The chain carries TRBV11-2 and TRBJ2-1; tentatively, D is TRBD2 (6 bases). This CDR3 has 17 amino acids. V was clipped by 4 bases and J by 2 bases, with 18 bases between them. CDR1 is SGHAT and CDR2 is FQNNGV in the germline V gene. The CDR3 coding sequence is TGTGCCAGCAGCTCCTCACCTTTAGCGGCTCCCTACAATGAGCAGTTCTTC. Translating it yields CASSSSPLAAPYNEQFF.

The chain has TRBV11-2 and TRBJ1-4; 9 nucleotides match TRBD1. Losses at the gene ends were 2 bases for V and 8 bases for J; bases not matched to a gene: 6. CDR3 length: 15 amino acids. Germline-derived CDR1 and CDR2 are SGHAT and FQNNGV. Written as DNA, the CDR3 is TGTGCCAGCAGCTTATGGGGACAGGGTTCGGAAAAACTGTTTTTT. As protein: CASSLWGQGSEKLFF.

In this sample, this clone turned up once. Other nucleotide sequences from this sample produce the same CDR3. This chain links TRBV3-1 (or the pseudogene TRBV3-2) with TRBJ2-3; D gene unclear. V was shortened by 1 base and J by 5 bases, with 7 bases between the two germline ends. Germline V gene sequence: CDR1 LGHDT, CDR2 YNNKEL (reference sequence). CDR3 size: 13 residues. This CDR3 is CASSQAPGDTQYF. The CDR3 DNA reads as TGTGCCAGCAGCCAAGCCCCCGGAGATACGCAGTATTTT.

This chain uses TRBV4-1 with TRBJ2-3, with TRBD2 identical over 9 bases. With 0 bases clipped from V and 6 bases from J, the junction kept 10 bases outside the gene matches. The CDR3 extends over 17 amino acids. The V gene's germline CDR1 is MGHRA and CDR2 YSYEKL. CDR3 DNA sequence: TGCGCCAGCAGCCAAGATGCATTAGCGGGAGCCCTGGATACGCAGTATTTT. This sequence encodes CASSQDALAGALDTQYF.

This chain joins TRBV3-1 (or the pseudogene TRBV3-2) and TRBJ1-2; TRBD1 is a possible D gene (6 bases). Germline V gene lookup returns CDR1 LGHDT and CDR2 YNNKEL (reference sequence). The CDR3 runs to 13 residues. V shed 0 bases and J shed 7 bases, with 9 bases lying between them. The DNA for the CDR3 is TGTGCCAGCAGCCAAGAAGGGGGTCCTGGCTACACCTTC. Protein: CASSQEGGPGYTF.

J is TRBJ1-6 and V is TRBV6-1, with D hard to call. Germline assignment: CDR1 MNHNS and CDR2 SASEGT. This CDR3 region has 12 residues. With 2 bases removed from V and 9 bases from J, the gap between germline ends came to 5 bases. DNA of the CDR3: TGTGCCAGCAGTGAATCTCTTTCACCCCTCCACTTT. Protein product: CASSESLSPLHF.

V is TRBV6-5 and J is TRBJ2-7, with 7 bases aligning to TRBD1. The germline V gene has CDR1 MNHEY and CDR2 SVGAGI. The J segment lost 0 bases and the V segment lost 7 bases, leaving 3 bases of the junction unmatched. This CDR3 comprises 13 residues. In nucleotides, the CDR3 is TGTGCCAGCAAGGGGGCCGGCTCCTACGAGCAGTACTTC. It encodes CASKGAGSYEQYF.

This CDR3 is CSASSSIAYEQYF. The CDR3, as DNA: TGCAGTGCTAGTTCGTCGATAGCCTACGAGCAGTACTTC. The rearrangement links TRBV20-1 to TRBJ2-7; the D is unclear. The germline V gene encodes CDR1 DFQATT and CDR2 SNEGSKA (reference sequence). Trimming took 3 bases from V and 2 from J, leaving 11 bases between them. This CDR3 spans 13 amino acids.

The V call is TRBV12-5, the J call TRBJ1-1; 7 positions agree with TRBD1. V shed 1 base and J 5 bases; nucleotides not matched to a gene: 10. CDR1 is LGHNT, CDR2 FRNRAP, per germline. The CDR3 runs 16 residues. CDR3 loop: CASGLATEGAGTEAFF. CDR3 in DNA: TGTGCTAGTGGTTTGGCAACCGAGGGGGCAGGTACTGAAGCTTTCTTT.

V and J are TRBV24-1 and TRBJ2-1; D might be TRBD1 (6 bases). Germline V lookup: CDR1 KGHDR, CDR2 SFDVKD. Trimming stripped 2 bases from V and 4 bases from J, with 8 bases between. The CDR3 has 14 amino acids. In DNA, the CDR3 is TGTGCCACCAGTGATTCGGACAGATACAATGAGCAGTTCTTC. Translation: CATSDSDRYNEQFF.

This chain connects TRBV5-1 to TRBJ1-2, with a weak D call TRBD1 (5 bases). In germline, CDR1 is SGHRS, CDR2 YFSETQ. V was pared by 0 bases and J by 2 bases, with 11 bases between. CDR3 length: 15 amino acids. The CDR3 here is CASSLDDRANYGYTF. The CDR3 nucleotides read TGCGCCAGCAGCTTGGATGACAGAGCCAACTATGGCTACACCTTC.

This clone was detected once. The chain's CDR3 is CASSPPGVRSPLHF. CDR3 nucleotides: TGTGCCAGCAGCCCCCCGGGGGTGAGATCACCCCTCCACTTT. This chain connects TRBV11-2 to TRBJ1-6; maybe TRBD1 (5 bases). V was pared by 5 bases and J by 10 bases, with 15 bases between. Looked up from germline, CDR1 is SGHAT and CDR2 is FQNNGV. The length of the CDR3 is 14 residues.

On this clone: At the DNA level, this CDR3 is encoded by other sequences in the same sample as well. The V and J genes are TRBV5-1 and TRBJ2-7; the D is unclear. The CDR3 has 14 residues. Germline V gene lookup returns CDR1 SGHRS and CDR2 YFSETQ. The V end lost 4 bases, the J end lost 3 bases, and 14 bases lay between the germline ends. The CDR3 spells CASSTGISSYEQYF. The CDR3 region has the DNA TGCGCCAGCAGCACTGGAATTTCTAGCTACGAGCAGTACTTC.

The V and J genes are TRBV11-2 and TRBJ2-7; TRBD1 aligns across 10 bases. After removal of 6 bases from V and 1 base from J, the junction contained 9 bases not matched to a gene. This CDR3 comprises 16 residues. CDR1 SGHAT and CDR2 FQNNGV come from the germline V gene. The CDR3 region has the DNA TGTGCCAGCAGACCATGGGGACAGGGGATTTCCTACGAGCAGTACTTC. Protein sequence: CASRPWGQGISYEQYF.

J is TRBJ1-1 and V is TRBV11-2, with D perhaps TRBD1 (6 bases). The CDR3 length is 15 residues. Trimming stripped 5 bases from V and 1 base from J, with 14 bases between. Germline values: CDR1 SGHAT, CDR2 FQNNGV. The CDR3 reads CASSLMTGTNTEAFF. The CDR3 bases are TGTGCCAGCAGCCTGATGACAGGCACGAACACTGAAGCTTTCTTT.

The CDR3 nucleotides are TGTGCCAGCAGCTCCATAGTTACAGGGGCGGGTTCACCCCTCCACTTT. Translation: CASSSIVTGAGSPLHF. The rearrangement uses TRBV7-9 and TRBJ1-6, with 7 positions matching TRBD1. J lost 9 bases, V lost 4 bases, and 12 bases had no gene match. This CDR3 spans 16 amino acids. Germline CDR1 and CDR2: SEHNR and FQNEAQ (reference sequence).

The chain carries TRBV27 and TRBJ1-4; no definite D call. Germline CDR1 reads MNHEY; CDR2 reads SMNVEV (reference sequence). The CDR3 consists of 15 residues. The germline V and J ends were trimmed by 2 bases and 0 bases, with 7 bases remaining between them. CDR3 nucleotides: TGTGCCAGCAGTTTAGCCAGCGCAACTAATGAAAAACTGTTTTTT. Translating it yields CASSLASATNEKLFF.

The chain is built from TRBV19 and TRBJ2-5; TRBD2 aligns across 11 bases. From germline, CDR1 is LNHDA and CDR2 SQIVND (reference sequence). This CDR3 comprises 16 residues. V trimming: 6 bases; J trimming: 1 base; junction bases outside the gene matches: 7. CDR3 in amino acids: CASSQAGTSGQETQYF. In DNA form, the CDR3 reads TGTGCCAGTAGCCAAGCCGGGACTAGCGGCCAAGAGACCCAGTACTTC.

The chain has TRBV19 and TRBJ2-7; 8 positions match TRBD2. The germline V gene has CDR1 LNHDA and CDR2 SQIVND (reference sequence). This CDR3 region has 17 residues. V was pared by 6 bases and J by 7 bases, with 20 bases of the junction left unmatched. The CDR3 bases are TGTGCCAGTAGGGGCCCAACAGGAGCGGGAGTTCTGGGGGAGCAGTACTTC. It specifies CASRGPTGAGVLGEQYF. The whole variable domain, filled in from reference TRBV19 and TRBJ2-7, reads DGGITQSPKYLFRKEGQNVTLSCEQNLNHDAMYWYRQDPGQGLRLIYYSQIVNDFQKGDIAEGYSVSREKKESFPLTVTSAQKNPTAFYLCASRGPTGAGVLGEQYFGPGTRLTVT.

This clone came up a few times. The chain links TRBV7-9 to TRBJ1-4; no clear D gene. V shed 3 bases and J shed 13 bases, with 18 bases lying between them. The CDR3 spans 14 residues. Germline V gene data show CDR1 as SEHNR and CDR2 as FQNEAQ (reference sequence). In DNA, the CDR3 is TGTGCCAGCAGCTTTAGTGCGGGATTCAAAAGACTGTTTTTT. This encodes CASSFSAGFKRLFF.

V is TRBV5-4 and J is TRBJ2-1; the match to TRBD1 covers 8 bases. Unmatched junction bases numbered 3, after V lost 3 bases and J lost 4 bases. The V gene's germline CDR1 is SGHNT and CDR2 YYREEE (reference sequence). The CDR3 is 14 residues long. The CDR3 DNA reads as TGTGCCAGCAGCTCAGGACAGGGATACAATGAGCAGTTCTTC. Translating gives CASSSGQGYNEQFF.

J is TRBJ1-1 and V is TRBV6-4; possibly TRBD1 for D (6 bases). The V end was cut by 4 bases, the J end by 5 bases, with 11 bases between. CDR3 length: 13 amino acids. The germline V gene has CDR1 MRHNA and CDR2 SNTAGT. CDR3 sequence reads: CASSGGRGTEAFF. The DNA for the CDR3 is TGTGCCAGCAGTGGGGGCAGGGGAACTGAAGCTTTCTTT.

This clone was counted a single time. The rearrangement joins TRBV19 to TRBJ1-4; TRBD1 aligns across 10 bases. The V gene's germline CDR1 is LNHDA and CDR2 SQIVND (reference sequence). J gave up 3 bases and V 4 bases, and 8 bases lay outside the gene matches. The CDR3 runs to 17 residues. The CDR3 spells CASSTSDRGAANEKLFF. The CDR3 nucleotides read TGTGCCAGTAGTACATCGGACAGGGGGGCAGCTAATGAAAAACTGTTTTTT.

The J gene is TRBJ2-1, the V gene TRBV5-1; the match to TRBD2 covers 12 bases. This CDR3 spans 15 amino acids. The V segment lost 0 bases and the J segment 7 bases; nucleotides outside the gene matches: 2. Germline V gene sequence: CDR1 SGHRS, CDR2 YFSETQ. CDR3 region: CASSLAGLAGNEQFF. The CDR3 coding sequence is TGCGCCAGCAGCTTGGCGGGACTAGCGGGTAATGAGCAGTTCTTC. Full variable domain (remainder filled in from reference TRBV5-1 and TRBJ2-1): KAGVTQTPRYLIKTRGQQVTLSCSPISGHRSVSWYQQTPGQGLQFLFEYFSETQRNKGNFPGRFSGRQFSNSRSEMNVSTLELGDSALYLCASSLAGLAGNEQFFGPGTRLTVL.

The V call is TRBV7-2, the J call TRBJ1-5, with a tentative D call TRBD1 (5 bases). Germline CDR1 is SGHTA and CDR2 is FQGNSA. The CDR3 totals 16 residues. V lost 1 base, J lost 0 bases, and 10 bases lay in between. The CDR3 DNA reads as TGTGCCAGCAGCTTAGATTCGGGGGTTAGCAATCAGCCCCAGCATTTT. Translating it yields CASSLDSGVSNQPQHF.

The V and J genes are TRBV6-6 and TRBJ2-3; D is uncertain. The CDR3 length is 15 residues. V was cut by 0 bases and J by 2 bases, with 9 bases left in between. Germline lookup yields CDR1 MNHNY and CDR2 SVGAGI (reference sequence). The CDR3 protein is CASSYSGGVTDTQYF. In DNA form, the CDR3 reads TGTGCCAGCAGTTACTCCGGCGGTGTCACAGATACGCAGTATTTT.

The rearrangement uses TRBV9 and TRBJ2-4; 11 nucleotides align to TRBD2. Germline V gene data show CDR1 as SGDLS and CDR2 as YYNGEE. The CDR3 runs to 17 residues. Trimming at V came to 0 bases and at J to 6 bases, leaving 8 bases not matched to a gene. The chain's CDR3 is CASSVGGSGRAVNIQYF. The DNA of the CDR3 is TGTGCCAGCAGCGTAGGAGGTAGCGGGAGGGCCGTAAACATTCAGTACTTC. Full variable domain (rest looked up from reference TRBV9 and TRBJ2-4): DSGVTQTPKHLITATGQRVTLRCSPRSGDLSVYWYQQSLDQGLQFLIQYYNGEERAKGNILERFSAQQFPDLHSELNLSSLELGDSALYFCASSVGGSGRAVNIQYFGAGTRLSVL.

The genes are TRBV11-3 and TRBJ1-3, with unresolved D. Germline CDR1 reads SGHNT; CDR2 reads YENEEA. V was clipped by 5 bases and J by 8 bases, with 16 bases between them. The CDR3 is 14 residues long. CDR3 sequence: CASSASPNSDTIYF. In DNA, the CDR3 is TGTGCCAGCAGCGCAAGCCCAAACTCGGACACCATATATTTT.

The V and J genes are TRBV5-1 and TRBJ2-7, with a possible D match to TRBD1 (6 bases). Trimming cost V 4 bases and J 3 bases, with 14 bases left between them. Per the germline V gene, CDR1 is SGHRS and CDR2 is YFSETQ. The CDR3 has 14 amino acids. CDR3 in DNA: TGCGCCAGCAGCGGGACATTATCCAACTACGAGCAGTACTTC. Protein: CASSGTLSNYEQYF. Full variable domain (missing parts from reference TRBV5-1 and TRBJ2-7): KAGVTQTPRYLIKTRGQQVTLSCSPISGHRSVSWYQQTPGQGLQFLFEYFSETQRNKGNFPGRFSGRQFSNSRSEMNVSTLELGDSALYLCASSGTLSNYEQYFGPGTRLTVT.

The rearrangement joins TRBV29-1 to TRBJ1-1; D remains ambiguous. The CDR3 is 13 amino acids. The germline gives CDR1 SQVTM, CDR2 ANQGSEA. The V gene lost 2 bases and the J gene lost 0 bases, with 7 bases spanning the gap. The CDR3 reads CSVEMELNTEAFF. In nucleotides, the CDR3 is TGCAGCGTTGAAATGGAGCTGAACACTGAAGCTTTCTTT.